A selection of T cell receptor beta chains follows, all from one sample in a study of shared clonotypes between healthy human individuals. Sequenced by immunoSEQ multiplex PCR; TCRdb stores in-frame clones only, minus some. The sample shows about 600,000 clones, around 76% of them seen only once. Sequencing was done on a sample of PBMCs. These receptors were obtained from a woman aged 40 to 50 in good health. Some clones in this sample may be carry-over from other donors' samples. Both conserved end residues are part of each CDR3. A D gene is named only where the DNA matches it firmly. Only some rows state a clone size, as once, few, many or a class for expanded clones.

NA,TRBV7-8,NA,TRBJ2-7,TGTGCCAGCGGTTTCCTCCGCTACTCACCCCACGAGCAGTACTTC,CASGFLRYSPHEQYF
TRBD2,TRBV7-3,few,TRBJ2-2,TGTGCCAGCAGCTTAAGGGGGACTAGCGGGAGGACCGGGGAGCTGTTTTTT,CASSLRGTSGRTGELFF
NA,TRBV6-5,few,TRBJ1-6,TGTGCCAGCAGGGCGGGGGGGCCCCTCCACTTT,CASRAGGPLHF
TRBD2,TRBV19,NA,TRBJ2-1,TGTGCCAGTACAAACGGGAGGGCCTGGTACAATGAGCAGTTCTTC,CASTNGRAWYNEQFF
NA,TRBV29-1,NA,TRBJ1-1,TGCAGCGTTGAGTTAATCCTAAGGGGATGGAACACTGAAGCTTTCTTT,CSVELILRGWNTEAFF
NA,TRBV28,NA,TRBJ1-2,TGTGCCAGCTACTATTGGAATGGCTACACCTTC,CASYYWNGYTF
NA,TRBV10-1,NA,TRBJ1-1,TGCGCCAGCAGTGCCGTAAAGAATCCAAACACTGAAGCTTTCTTT,CASSAVKNPNTEAFF
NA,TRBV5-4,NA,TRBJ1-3,TGTGCCAGCAGCTTGGGGGCCAACTCTGGAAACACCATATATTTT,CASSLGANSGNTIYF
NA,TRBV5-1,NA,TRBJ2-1,TGCGCCAGCAGCTTTAGCTCCCCTGACATCTCCTACAATGAGCAGTTCTTC,CASSFSSPDISYNEQFF
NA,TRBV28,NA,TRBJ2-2,TGTGCCAGTAGGAGTGGTGGCACCGGGGAGCTGTTTTTT,CASRSGGTGELFF
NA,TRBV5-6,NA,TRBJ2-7,TGTGCCAGCAGCTTGCTCGACAGAGCCTACGAGCAGTACTTC,CASSLLDRAYEQYF
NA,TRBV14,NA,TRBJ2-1,TGTGCCAGCAGCCAACCGGGAGTGTACAATGAGCAGTTCTTC,CASSQPGVYNEQFF
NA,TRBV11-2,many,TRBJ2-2,TGTGCCAGCAGCTCCCTCGGGGGGAACACCGGGGAGCTGTTTTTT,CASSSLGGNTGELFF
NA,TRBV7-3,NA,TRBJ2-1,TGTGCCAGCAGCCCTCGCGACGGAAGATCTACCTACAATGAGCAGTTCTTC,CASSPRDGRSTYNEQFF